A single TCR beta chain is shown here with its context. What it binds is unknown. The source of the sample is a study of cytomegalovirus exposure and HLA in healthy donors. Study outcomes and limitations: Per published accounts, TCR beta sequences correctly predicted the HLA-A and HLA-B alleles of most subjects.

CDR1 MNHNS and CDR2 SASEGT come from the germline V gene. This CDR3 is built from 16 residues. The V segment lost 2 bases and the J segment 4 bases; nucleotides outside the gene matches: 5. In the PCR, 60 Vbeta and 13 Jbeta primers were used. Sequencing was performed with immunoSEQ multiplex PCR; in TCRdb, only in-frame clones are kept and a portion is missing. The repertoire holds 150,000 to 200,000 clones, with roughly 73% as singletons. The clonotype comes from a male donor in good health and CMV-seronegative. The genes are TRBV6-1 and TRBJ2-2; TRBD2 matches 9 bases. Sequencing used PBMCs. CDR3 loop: CASSERRGGGTGELFF. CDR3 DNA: TGTGCCAGCAGTGAAAGGCGGGGGGGCGGCACCGGGGAGCTGTTTTTT.